The 32 T cell receptor beta chains presented below share a single source sample, sequenced in a study of blood T cell repertoires in COVID-19 (dated by TCRdb to 2020 to 2021). The method was the immunoSEQ multiplex PCR assay. TCRdb retrieved this table from immuneACCESS and kept in-frame rearrangements only. Not all clones are present; in checked studies, unresolved V genes account for under half, and no reason is known for the remainder. This sample comprises some 15,000 clones, under 85% of them detected only once. The top ten clones comprise 12% to 15% of the sample. The sequenced sample consisted of peripheral blood. These receptor sequences come from a man aged 60 to 75 with acute or convalescent COVID-19.

This clone has a handful of counts. V and J are TRBV28 and TRBJ1-2; TRBD1 matches 10 bases. Germline V gene data show CDR1 as MDHEN and CDR2 as SYDVKM. The CDR3 contains 16 residues. J gave up 3 bases and V 6 bases, and 10 bases lay outside the gene matches. The CDR3, as DNA: TGTGCCAGCAGCCCCGGGGGGGGACAGGGGTACTATGGCTACACCTTC. Its translation: CASSPGGGQGYYGYTF.

There are a few counts of this clone. V and J are TRBV2 and TRBJ1-2; D remains ambiguous. V shed 5 bases and J shed 6 bases, with 19 bases lying between them. Germline CDR1 reads SNHLY; CDR2 reads FYNNEI. The CDR3 spans 15 residues. The CDR3 DNA reads as TGTGCCAGCAGTTCGGACCGACTACTTGGTAATGGCTACACCTTC. This codes for CASSSDRLLGNGYTF.

The chain joins TRBV5-4 to TRBJ1-4, with D uncertain. The V end was cut by 1 base, the J end by 8 bases, with 9 bases between. The CDR3 sequence is 13 residues long. The V gene's germline CDR1 is SGHNT and CDR2 YYREEE (reference sequence). CDR3 bases: TGTGCCAGCAGCTTGCTCAAGGAGGAAAAACTGTTTTTT. This gives the protein CASSLLKEEKLFF.

The chain links TRBV4-3 to TRBJ2-1; TRBD1 might be the D (6 bases). Per germline, CDR1 LGHNA and CDR2 YSLEER. V dropped 1 base and J dropped 5 bases, with 12 bases sitting between them. The CDR3 spans 15 residues. The CDR3 nucleotides read TGCGCCAGCAGCCAAGTCTTCGGGACACACAATGAGCAGTTCTTC. This translates into CASSQVFGTHNEQFF.

The chain combines TRBV19 with TRBJ1-6; tentatively, D is TRBD1 (5 bases). Per germline, CDR1 LNHDA and CDR2 SQIVND (reference sequence). This CDR3 has 13 residues. Trimming left V 8 bases short and J 3 bases short, with 8 bases between. The CDR3, as DNA: TGTGCCAGTGGTCAGGGCTATAATTCACCCCTCCACTTT. As protein: CASGQGYNSPLHF.

The chain is built from TRBV5-5 and TRBJ2-1, with D perhaps matching TRBD1 (5 bases). Germline CDR1 SGHKS, CDR2 YYEKEE (reference sequence). Trimming took 1 base from V and 7 from J, leaving 12 bases between them. The CDR3 runs to 14 residues. For the CDR3, the DNA is TGTGCCAGCAGCTTGCAGGGTAGGGTAAATGAGCAGTTCTTC. Translated: CASSLQGRVNEQFF.

J is TRBJ1-1 and V is TRBV5-6; tentative D call: TRBD1 (6 bases). Germline-derived CDR1 and CDR2 are SGHDT and YYEEEE. The V end was cut by 4 bases, the J end by 4 bases, with 14 bases between. The CDR3 covers 14 residues. CDR3 sequence reads: CASSRYRVSTEAFF. The CDR3 nucleotides read TGTGCCAGCAGCCGTTACAGGGTTAGCACTGAAGCTTTCTTT.

This rearrangement joins TRBV10-3 to TRBJ1-1; 9 positions match TRBD1. V lost 3 bases to trimming and J lost 1 base; unmatched junction nucleotides: 3. The CDR3 loop spans 15 amino acids. Germline V lookup: CDR1 ENHRY, CDR2 SYGVKD. CDR3 sequence (DNA): TGTGCCATCAGTGACAGGACAGGGGCGAACACTGAAGCTTTCTTT. Its translation is CAISDRTGANTEAFF.

The genes are TRBV11-2 and TRBJ1-3, with 8 bases identical to TRBD1. Germline CDR1 and CDR2: SGHAT and FQNNGV. The trim removed 4 bases at V and 4 bases at J, leaving 6 bases unmatched. The CDR3 is 15 residues long. CDR3 bases: TGTGCCAGCAGCTCGGACAGGGCTTCAGGAAACACCATATATTTT. Protein sequence: CASSSDRASGNTIYF.

This chain links TRBV6-5 with TRBJ2-1; unclear D gene. Germline loops: CDR1 MNHEY, CDR2 SVGAGI. Trimming pared 5 bases from V and 0 bases from J, leaving 11 bases between. The CDR3 has 15 amino acids. This CDR3 is CASSPRARSYNEQFF. The CDR3 nucleotides read TGTGCCAGCAGTCCTAGAGCCCGCTCCTACAATGAGCAGTTCTTC.

The rearrangement links TRBV30 to TRBJ1-5; D gene ambiguous. The CDR3 contains 13 residues. Trimming cost V 2 bases and J 4 bases, with 9 bases left between them. The germline V gene encodes CDR1 GTSNPN and CDR2 SVGIG (reference sequence). CDR3 protein: CAWSTRENQPQHF. CDR3 nucleotides: TGTGCCTGGAGTACCCGGGAGAATCAGCCCCAGCATTTT.

This chain joins TRBV7-8 and TRBJ2-7; TRBD2 might be the D (5 bases). The ends were cut back, 5 bases at V and 6 bases at J, with 14 bases in the middle. The CDR3 has 13 residues. Germline V gives CDR1 SGHVS, CDR2 FQNEAQ. DNA of the CDR3: TGTGCCAGCAGCCGGACTGTTCGGTCCGAGCAGTACTTC. Encoded protein: CASSRTVRSEQYF.

V is TRBV19 and J is TRBJ1-2; 7 positions agree with TRBD1. This CDR3 comprises 15 residues. V gave up 7 bases and J gave up 3 bases; unmatched junction bases: 11. Germline CDR1 reads LNHDA; CDR2 reads SQIVND (reference sequence). CDR3 bases: TGTGCCAGTACTGGGACAACCAGGGGGGACTATGGCTACACCTTC. Its protein product is CASTGTTRGDYGYTF. Together with reference TRBV19 and TRBJ1-2, the CDR3 gives the full variable domain: DGGITQSPKYLFRKEGQNVTLSCEQNLNHDAMYWYRQDPGQGLRLIYYSQIVNDFQKGDIAEGYSVSREKKESFPLTVTSAQKNPTAFYLCASTGTTRGDYGYTFGSGTRLTVV.

The V call is TRBV7-3, the J call TRBJ1-1; TRBD1 might be the D (6 bases). Germline V CDR1 and CDR2: SGHTA, FQGTGA. V was cut by 5 bases and J by 8 bases, with 18 bases left in between. The CDR3 spans 14 residues. CDR3: CASSPLAGGGEAFF. As DNA, the CDR3 is TGTGCCAGCAGCCCCCTGGCCGGGGGGGGCGAAGCTTTCTTT.

V usage is TRBV30 and J usage is TRBJ1-4; D uncertain. Trimming removed 0 bases from V and 7 bases from J, with 9 bases in between. The germline V gene has CDR1 GTSNPN and CDR2 SVGIG (reference sequence). The CDR3 is made up of 13 amino acids. CDR3 in DNA: TGTGCCTGGAGTGTGTTTCTTTCTGAAAAACTGTTTTTT. The encoded protein is CAWSVFLSEKLFF.

V usage is TRBV5-1 and J usage is TRBJ2-7; no clear D gene. In germline, CDR1 is SGHRS, CDR2 YFSETQ. V shed 5 bases and J shed 1 base, with 13 bases lying between them. This CDR3 spans 14 amino acids. CDR3 protein: CASRVDMGSYEQYF. The CDR3 DNA reads TGCGCCAGCAGGGTAGACATGGGTTCCTACGAGCAGTACTTC. The whole variable domain, filled in from reference TRBV5-1 and TRBJ2-7, reads KAGVTQTPRYLIKTRGQQVTLSCSPISGHRSVSWYQQTPGQGLQFLFEYFSETQRNKGNFPGRFSGRQFSNSRSEMNVSTLELGDSALYLCASRVDMGSYEQYFGPGTRLTVT.

CDR3 sequence: CASRGQGGTEAFF. In DNA form, the CDR3 reads TGTGCCAGCAGGGGCCAGGGTGGCACTGAAGCTTTCTTT. The chain recombines TRBV6-5 with TRBJ1-1; weak D call: TRBD1 (5 bases). Trimming cost V 6 bases and J 4 bases, with 12 bases left between them. CDR3 length: 13 amino acids. Germline CDR1 is MNHEY and CDR2 is SVGAGI.

V is TRBV4-1 and J is TRBJ2-1; 10 bases are a match to TRBD2. Germline assignment: CDR1 MGHRA and CDR2 YSYEKL. The CDR3 length is 17 residues. Losses at the gene ends were 1 base for V and 4 bases for J; bases not matched to a gene: 7. The DNA of the CDR3 is TGCGCCAGCAGCCAAGGAGCCGGGACTAGCGTGTACAATGAGCAGTTCTTC. Its translation is CASSQGAGTSVYNEQFF.

J is TRBJ2-5 and V is TRBV7-9, with TRBD2 matching over 9 bases. The CDR3 spans 15 residues. J gave up 4 bases and V 5 bases, and 8 bases lay outside the gene matches. Germline CDR1 is SEHNR and CDR2 is FQNEAQ (reference sequence). CDR3 in DNA: TGTGCCAGCAGCCCCTCGCGGGGGGGTGCAGAGACCCAGTACTTC. Protein: CASSPSRGGAETQYF.

The chain links TRBV5-1 to TRBJ2-3; D not certain. The CDR3 runs 13 residues. Trimming removed 7 bases at V and 0 bases at J, with 9 bases between. Germline V gene data show CDR1 as SGHRS and CDR2 as YFSETQ. The CDR3 sequence is CASGRLSTDTQYF. The DNA of the CDR3 is TGCGCCAGCGGCCGCCTTAGCACAGATACGCAGTATTTT.

The rearrangement links TRBV2 to TRBJ2-2; TRBD2 matches 8 bases. The J segment lost 5 bases and the V segment lost 8 bases, leaving 7 bases of the junction unmatched. Germline assignment: CDR1 SNHLY and CDR2 FYNNEI. The CDR3 is 14 amino acids. The CDR3 is CASSSGRGTGELFF. The CDR3 nucleotides read TGTGCCAGCTCGAGCGGGAGAGGAACCGGGGAGCTGTTTTTT.

The V call is TRBV7-2, the J call TRBJ2-1, with 9 nucleotides matching TRBD2. Germline V gives CDR1 SGHTA, CDR2 FQGNSA. V was pared by 0 bases and J by 7 bases, with 7 bases of the junction left unmatched. CDR3 size: 16 residues. CDR3 region: CASSLAGRGGVNEQFF. The CDR3 DNA follows: TGTGCCAGCAGCTTAGCAGGGCGGGGGGGCGTGAATGAGCAGTTCTTC.

By sample share, this clone is medium-sized. This sequence joins TRBV6-5 and TRBJ2-2, with 14 bases aligning to TRBD2. J gave up 6 bases and V 4 bases, and 1 base lay outside the gene matches. The CDR3 spans 15 residues. The V gene's germline CDR1 is MNHEY and CDR2 SVGAGI. The CDR3 loop is CASSLTSGRAGELFF. The DNA for the CDR3 is TGTGCCAGCAGTTTGACTAGCGGGAGGGCCGGGGAGCTGTTTTTT.

The chain uses TRBV11-3 and TRBJ2-3; a possible D gene is TRBD2 (7 bases). V lost 5 bases and J lost 3, with 24 bases in between. Germline CDR1 is SGHNT and CDR2 is YENEEA. The length of the CDR3 is 18 residues. The CDR3 protein is CASSARRPGRGGTDTQYF. The CDR3 DNA reads as TGTGCCAGCAGCGCCCGTCGGCCGGGCAGGGGAGGGACAGATACGCAGTATTTT. Looking up the rest from reference TRBV11-3 and TRBJ2-3 gives the full variable domain: EAGVVQSPRYKIIEKKQPVAFWCNPISGHNTLYWYLQNLGQGPELLIRYENEEAVDDSQLPKDRFSAERLKGVDSTLKIQPAELGDSAVYLCASSARRPGRGGTDTQYFGPGTRLTVL.

V usage is TRBV30 and J usage is TRBJ2-1, with 8 bases identical to TRBD2. The ends lost 5 bases at V and 0 bases at J; junction bases unmatched: 12. The CDR3 has 17 amino acids. Germline assignment: CDR1 GTSNPN and CDR2 SVGIG (reference sequence). The CDR3 bases are TGTGCCTGGGACATCAACGGGGGGGGGAGCTCCTACAATGAGCAGTTCTTC. It codes for CAWDINGGGSSYNEQFF.

The rearrangement uses TRBV11-2 and TRBJ1-1; D is ambiguous. The CDR3 length is 13 residues. With 4 bases removed from V and 3 bases from J, the gap between germline ends came to 9 bases. Germline V gene data show CDR1 as SGHAT and CDR2 as FQNNGV. The CDR3 coding sequence is TGTGCCAGCAGCTCCCGCGGTGACACTGAAGCTTTCTTT. Encoded protein: CASSSRGDTEAFF.

This chain connects TRBV10-3 to TRBJ1-2, with 8 bases fitting TRBD1. CDR3 length: 13 residues. Germline CDR1 ENHRY, CDR2 SYGVKD. The J segment lost 5 bases and the V segment lost 10 bases, leaving 9 bases of the junction unmatched. CDR3 sequence (DNA): TGTGCCAGCTTGCAGGACAGGGAATATGGCTACACCTTC. Encoded protein: CASLQDREYGYTF.

The rearrangement links TRBV7-2 to TRBJ1-3; 10 bases line up with TRBD1. Germline loops: CDR1 SGHTA, CDR2 FQGNSA. Trimming cost V 5 bases and J 2 bases; bases outside gene matches: 9. The CDR3 totals 17 residues. CDR3 loop: CASSLSTGGGTGNTIYF. DNA for the CDR3: TGTGCCAGCAGCCTATCGACAGGGGGCGGAACTGGAAACACCATATATTTT.

This chain connects TRBV6-1 to TRBJ1-3; weak D call: TRBD1 (5 bases). The CDR3 totals 16 residues. The ends were cut back, 1 base at V and 6 bases at J, with 16 bases in the middle. The germline V gene has CDR1 MNHNS and CDR2 SASEGT. CDR3 sequence: CASSEVNTGGVNTIYF. The CDR3 DNA follows: TGTGCCAGCAGTGAAGTCAACACAGGAGGGGTAAACACCATATATTTT.

The chain links TRBV5-4 to TRBJ2-7, with TRBD2 matching 7 bases. The CDR3 loop spans 13 amino acids. Trimming removed 4 bases from V and 5 bases from J; junction bases left unmatched: 6. Germline lookup yields CDR1 SGHNT and CDR2 YYREEE (reference sequence). CDR3 sequence reads: CASSQRDANEQYF. For the CDR3, the DNA is TGTGCCAGCAGCCAGCGGGATGCGAACGAGCAGTACTTC.

This clone appeared a few times. V usage is TRBV7-2 and J usage is TRBJ1-4, with D unresolved. Per germline, CDR1 SGHTA and CDR2 FQGNSA. Trimming took off 1 base at V and 7 bases at J, with 7 bases between the two ends. This CDR3 region has 13 residues. CDR3 protein: CASSLGGLEKLFF. Written as DNA, the CDR3 is TGTGCCAGCAGCTTAGGAGGGCTTGAAAAACTGTTTTTT.

The V call is TRBV24-1, the J call TRBJ2-3; tentative D call: TRBD1 (6 bases). Looked up from germline, CDR1 is KGHDR and CDR2 is SFDVKD. The CDR3 extends over 12 amino acids. Trimming shortened V by 6 bases and J by 7 bases, and 10 bases separated the two germline ends. CDR3 sequence: CATSRTDNTQYF. The CDR3, as DNA: TGTGCCACCAGTAGGACAGATAATACGCAGTATTTT.